These 24 T cell receptor beta chains share one sample of origin, sequenced in a study of T cell repertoires in cytomegalovirus infection. No antigens are known for them. TCRdb re-derived calls from the reads in MiXCR, one entry per CDR3 protein. The repertoire has about 350,000 distinct CDR3 sequences, approximately 35% of them found once; the top ten carry roughly 13%. The sample in question was cultured PBMCs, obtained from culture after CMV antigen stimulation. These receptors were obtained from a human donor in good health (CMV status not recorded). Some clones in this sample may be carry-over from other donors' samples.

This clonotype was counted only a few times. This sequence joins TRBV4-1 and TRBJ1-2; D call uncertain. CDR3 length: 14 residues. Deletions cut 1 base from V and 1 base from J, with 7 bases between. Germline loops: CDR1 MGHRA, CDR2 YSYEKL. The CDR3 protein is CASSQAPNNYGYTF. The CDR3 coding sequence is TGCGCCAGCAGCCAAGCTCCCAATAACTATGGCTACACCTTC.

This clonotype came up a few times. This chain connects TRBV7-9 to TRBJ2-5; D might be TRBD2 (6 bases). Between the trimmed V and J ends, which lost 5 bases and 5 bases, there was a span of 15 bases. CDR1 is SEHNR and CDR2 is FQNEAQ in the germline V gene (reference sequence). The CDR3 loop spans 14 amino acids. This chain's CDR3 is CASSTGTHEETQYF. CDR3 nucleotides: TGTGCCAGCAGCACCGGGACTCATGAGGAGACCCAGTACTTC. The whole variable domain, filled in from reference TRBV7-9 and TRBJ2-5, reads DTGVSQNPRHKITKRGQNVTFRCDPISEHNRLYWYRQTLGQGPEFLTYFQNEAQLEKSRLLSDRFSAERPKGSFSTLEIQRTEQGDSAMYLCASSTGTHEETQYFGPGTRLLVL.

This chain connects TRBV4-1 to TRBJ1-3; D uncertain. The length of the CDR3 is 15 residues. Trimming removed 0 bases at V and 4 bases at J, with 10 bases between. Germline CDR1 MGHRA, CDR2 YSYEKL. CDR3 nucleotide sequence: TGCGCCAGCAGCCAAGAGTACGGGCCAGGAAACACCATATATTTT. Its protein product is CASSQEYGPGNTIYF.

This chain links TRBV19 with TRBJ2-1; TRBD2 aligns across 7 bases. CDR3 length equals 15 residues. V was clipped by 6 bases and J by 0 bases; unmatched bases: 5. Germline V gene sequence: CDR1 LNHDA, CDR2 SQIVND (reference sequence). CDR3 DNA sequence: TGTGCCAGTAGGATAAGCGGGATCTCCTACAATGAGCAGTTCTTC. It encodes CASRISGISYNEQFF.

V gene TRBV4-3 combines with J gene TRBJ1-2, with D possibly TRBD1 on 5 matching bases. Germline assignment: CDR1 LGHNA and CDR2 YSLEER. CDR3 size: 16 residues. Deletions cut 0 bases from V and 2 bases from J, with 13 bases between. CDR3 nucleotides: TGCGCCAGCAGCCAAGAAAGCCGGGGACGGAACTATGGCTACACCTTC. Its protein product is CASSQESRGRNYGYTF.

This clonotype was seen only a few times. The chain is built from TRBV19 and TRBJ1-1; D call uncertain. Germline V gives CDR1 LNHDA, CDR2 SQIVND (reference sequence). The CDR3 consists of 13 residues. V lost 7 bases and J 4 bases, leaving 13 bases between the germline ends. The CDR3 coding sequence is TGTGCCAGTAATGAGGGATTAGTCACTGAAGCTTTCTTT. Protein product: CASNEGLVTEAFF.

J is TRBJ2-6 and V is TRBV10-3; D is undetermined. This CDR3 comprises 13 residues. Trimming cost V 4 bases and J 4 bases, with 5 bases left between them. The germline CDR1 and CDR2 sequences are ENHRY and SYGVKD. CDR3 in DNA: TGTGCCATCAGTGCCCCCGGGGCCAACGTCCTGACTTTC. This translates into CAISAPGANVLTF.

This clonotype was detected only a few times. The chain couples TRBV20-1 to TRBJ1-5; the D is unclear. Looked up from germline, CDR1 is DFQATT and CDR2 is SNEGSKA (reference sequence). The CDR3 is 14 amino acids. V dropped 6 bases and J dropped 4 bases, with 16 bases sitting between them. DNA for the CDR3: TGCAGTGCACAACAAGGAGAAGGGAATCAGCCCCAGCATTTT. This gives the protein CSAQQGEGNQPQHF.

The chain links TRBV6-1 to TRBJ1-5; TRBD1 might be the D (5 bases). V gave up 0 bases and J gave up 2 bases, with 14 bases separating them. This CDR3 is built from 17 residues. Germline V gene data show CDR1 as MNHNS and CDR2 as SASEGT. CDR3 protein: CASSEAGGGDRNQPQHF. CDR3 nucleotide sequence: TGTGCCAGCAGTGAAGCGGGGGGAGGGGATCGCAATCAGCCCCAGCATTTT.

The V and J genes are TRBV7-2 and TRBJ1-2, with unresolved D. Trimming took off 2 bases at V and 4 bases at J, with 8 bases between the two ends. Germline CDR1 SGHTA, CDR2 FQGNSA. The CDR3 runs to 13 residues. The CDR3 reads CASSLFPGYGYTF. As DNA, the CDR3 is TGTGCCAGCAGCTTATTCCCAGGCTATGGCTACACCTTC.

The rearrangement links TRBV11-2 to TRBJ2-1; the D is unclear. Trimming shortened V by 1 base and J by 0 bases, and 7 bases separated the two germline ends. This CDR3 contains 15 residues. Germline V gives CDR1 SGHAT, CDR2 FQNNGV. The chain's CDR3 is CASSLAAPSYNEQFF. The DNA for the CDR3 is TGTGCCAGCAGCTTAGCAGCTCCCTCCTACAATGAGCAGTTCTTC.

This clonotype has a count of ten or more. A read error may account for a junction end that differs from germline. The V and J genes are TRBV7-7 and TRBJ1-2; no definite D call. CDR1 SSHAT and CDR2 FNYEAQ come from the germline V gene (reference sequence). The CDR3 sequence is 17 residues long. The CDR3 nucleotides read TGTGCTAGCAGCTTAGTGTGGCGGATTATGCCTAACTATGGCTACACCTTC. The encoded protein is CASSLVWRIMPNYGYTF. The full variable domain, its missing parts supplied by reference TRBV7-7 and TRBJ1-2, is GAGVSQSPRYKVTKRGQDVTLRCDPISSHATLYWYQQALGQGPEFLTYFNYEAQPDKSGLPSDRFSAERPEGSISTLTIQRTEQRDSAMYRCASSLVWRIMPNYGYTFGSGTRLTVV.

V and J are TRBV11-2 and TRBJ2-1; the match to TRBD2 covers 8 bases. Trimming removed 1 base from V and 5 bases from J; junction bases left unmatched: 4. This CDR3 comprises 15 residues. The germline CDR1 and CDR2 sequences are SGHAT and FQNNGV. For the CDR3, the DNA is TGTGCCAGCAGCTTAGTAGCGGGAAGTCACAATGAGCAGTTCTTC. The encoded protein is CASSLVAGSHNEQFF.

V and J are TRBV6-6 and TRBJ2-1; TRBD2 aligns across 14 bases. The CDR3 totals 17 residues. V shed 0 bases and J 8 bases; nucleotides not matched to a gene: 6. CDR1 is MNHNY and CDR2 is SVGAGI in the germline V gene (reference sequence). The CDR3 sequence: CASSYSFGTSGSHEQFF. CDR3 DNA: TGTGCCAGCAGTTACTCCTTCGGGACTAGCGGGAGCCATGAGCAGTTCTTC.

The table lists this clonotype with many counts. J is TRBJ2-7 and V is TRBV7-9, with 8 positions matching TRBD2. The CDR3 is made up of 17 amino acids. From germline, CDR1 is SEHNR and CDR2 FQNEAQ (reference sequence). V gave up 2 bases and J gave up 1 base; unmatched junction bases: 10. The CDR3 nucleotides read TGTGCCAGCAGCTTATTGGTACCAGCGGGAGCTTCCTACGAGCAGTACTTC. It is translated as CASSLLVPAGASYEQYF. The full variable domain, with the rest looked up from reference TRBV7-9 and TRBJ2-7, is DTGVSQNPRHKITKRGQNVTFRCDPISEHNRLYWYRQTLGQGPEFLTYFQNEAQLEKSRLLSDRFSAERPKGSFSTLEIQRTEQGDSAMYLCASSLLVPAGASYEQYFGPGTRLTVT.

The table lists this clonotype with a few counts. The chain is built from TRBV10-3 and TRBJ2-1; 8 bases fit TRBD2. This CDR3 is built from 14 residues. Unmatched junction bases numbered 4, after V lost 0 bases and J lost 9 bases. CDR1 ENHRY and CDR2 SYGVKD come from the germline V gene. For the CDR3, the DNA is TGTGCCATCAGTGAGTCGGGCGGGAGGTTTGAGCAGTTCTTC. This translates into CAISESGGRFEQFF.

The chain links TRBV7-2 to TRBJ2-3; 8 positions match TRBD2. The CDR3 has 15 amino acids. With V trimmed by 5 bases and J by 1 base, 5 bases remained unmatched. The germline gives CDR1 SGHTA, CDR2 FQGNSA. The CDR3: CASSATSGRTDTQYF. The CDR3 DNA sequence: TGTGCCAGCAGCGCAACTAGCGGCCGCACAGATACGCAGTATTTT. Using reference TRBV7-2 and TRBJ2-3 for the parts outside the CDR3, the full variable domain is GAGVSQSPSNKVTEKGKDVELRCDPISGHTALYWYRQSLGQGLEFLIYFQGNSAPDKSGLPSDRFSAERTGGSVSTLTIQRTQQEDSAVYLCASSATSGRTDTQYFGPGTRLTVL.

This sequence joins TRBV10-1 and TRBJ2-3; D ambiguous. Trimming took 1 base from V and 10 from J, leaving 9 bases between them. The germline V gene encodes CDR1 WNHNN and CDR2 SYGVQD (reference sequence). This CDR3 is built from 12 residues. The CDR3, as DNA: TGCGCCAGCAGTGAGTTGAAGCTCCCGCAGTATTTT. It yields the protein CASSELKLPQYF.

DNA for the CDR3: TGTGCCAGCAGTGGGACCCTCCGCGAGCAGTACTTC. Residues: CASSGTLREQYF. This chain connects TRBV6-1 to TRBJ2-7; D remains unclear. CDR1 and CDR2 (germline): MNHNS, SASEGT. This CDR3 is built from 12 residues. V was shortened by 4 bases and J by 6 bases, with 10 bases between the two germline ends.

This clonotype is medium-sized within its sample. This sequence joins TRBV7-2 and TRBJ1-5; tentative D call: TRBD1 (5 bases). Trimming shortened V by 5 bases and J by 7 bases, and 15 bases separated the two germline ends. The CDR3 extends over 14 amino acids. In germline, CDR1 is SGHTA, CDR2 FQGNSA. Here the CDR3 reads CASSKQVAGQPQHF. The CDR3 bases are TGTGCCAGCAGCAAACAGGTCGCAGGGCAGCCCCAGCATTTT. Full variable domain (remainder filled in from reference TRBV7-2 and TRBJ1-5): GAGVSQSPSNKVTEKGKDVELRCDPISGHTALYWYRQSLGQGLEFLIYFQGNSAPDKSGLPSDRFSAERTGGSVSTLTIQRTQQEDSAVYLCASSKQVAGQPQHFGDGTRLSIL.

This clonotype has at least ten counts. The chain uses TRBV7-2 and TRBJ1-4, with a weak D call TRBD1 (6 bases). The V gene's germline CDR1 is SGHTA and CDR2 FQGNSA. The CDR3 extends over 16 amino acids. With 1 base removed from V and 4 bases from J, the gap between germline ends came to 13 bases. CDR3 loop: CASSLVGGSLNEKLFF. CDR3 in DNA: TGTGCCAGCAGCTTAGTTGGGGGCTCCCTTAATGAAAAACTGTTTTTT.

There are a few counts of this clonotype. The chain uses TRBV7-2 and TRBJ2-7; the D is unclear. V lost 1 base and J lost 0, with 7 bases in between. There are 14 residues in the CDR3. Germline CDR1 and CDR2: SGHTA and FQGNSA. This CDR3 reads CASSLGEHSYEQYF. CDR3 DNA sequence: TGTGCCAGCAGCTTAGGCGAACACTCCTACGAGCAGTACTTC.

This clonotype has a handful of counts. The J gene is TRBJ1-3, the V gene TRBV20-1; D call uncertain. CDR1 is DFQATT and CDR2 is SNEGSKA in the germline V gene (reference sequence). This CDR3 contains 13 residues. Between the trimmed V and J ends, which lost 0 bases and 8 bases, there was a span of 11 bases. The CDR3 DNA reads as TGCAGTGCTAGAGATCAAGGAGGGTACACCATATATTTT. This sequence encodes CSARDQGGYTIYF.

The V and J genes are TRBV19 and TRBJ2-1; 8 positions match TRBD2. V was pared by 3 bases and J by 6 bases, with 10 bases of the junction left unmatched. The CDR3 is 16 amino acids. Germline assignment: CDR1 LNHDA and CDR2 SQIVND (reference sequence). CDR3 sequence: CASSIFAGGKGNEQFF. CDR3 coding DNA: TGTGCCAGTAGTATTTTCGCGGGAGGTAAGGGCAATGAGCAGTTCTTC.